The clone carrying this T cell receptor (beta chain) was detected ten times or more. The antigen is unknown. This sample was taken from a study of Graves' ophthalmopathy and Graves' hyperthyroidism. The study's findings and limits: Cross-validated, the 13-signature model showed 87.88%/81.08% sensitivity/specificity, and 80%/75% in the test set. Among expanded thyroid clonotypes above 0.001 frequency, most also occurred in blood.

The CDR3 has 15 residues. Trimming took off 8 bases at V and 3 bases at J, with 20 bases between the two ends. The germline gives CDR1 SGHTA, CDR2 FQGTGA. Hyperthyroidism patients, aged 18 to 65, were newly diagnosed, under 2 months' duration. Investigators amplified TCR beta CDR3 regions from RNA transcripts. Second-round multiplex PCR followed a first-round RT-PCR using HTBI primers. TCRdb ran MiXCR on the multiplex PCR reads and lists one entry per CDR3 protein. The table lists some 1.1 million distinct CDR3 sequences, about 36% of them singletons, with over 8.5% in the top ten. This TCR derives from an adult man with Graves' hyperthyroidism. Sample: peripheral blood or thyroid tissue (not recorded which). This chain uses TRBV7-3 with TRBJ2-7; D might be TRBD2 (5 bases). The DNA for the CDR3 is TGTGCCAGCTCCCCGCATGGGTCGGGAATCTACGAGCAGTACTTC. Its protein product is CASSPHGSGIYEQYF. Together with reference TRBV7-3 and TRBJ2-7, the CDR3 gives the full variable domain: GAGVSQTPSNKVTEKGKYVELRCDPISGHTALYWYRQSLGQGPEFLIYFQGTGAADDSGLPNDRFFAVRPEGSVSTLKIQRTERGDSAVYLCASSPHGSGIYEQYFGPGTRLTVT.